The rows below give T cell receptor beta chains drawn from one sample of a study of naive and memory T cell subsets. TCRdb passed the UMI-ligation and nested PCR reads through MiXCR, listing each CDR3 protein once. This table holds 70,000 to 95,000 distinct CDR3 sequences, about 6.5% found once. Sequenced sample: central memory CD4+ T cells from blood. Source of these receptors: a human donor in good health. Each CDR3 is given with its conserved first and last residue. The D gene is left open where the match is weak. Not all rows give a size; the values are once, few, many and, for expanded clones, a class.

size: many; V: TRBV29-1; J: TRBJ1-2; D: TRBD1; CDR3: CSVGGQGDGYTF; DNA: TGCAGCGTTGGAGGACAGGGGGATGGCTACACCTTC
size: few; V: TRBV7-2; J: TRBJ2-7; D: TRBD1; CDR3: CASRRTGNYEQYF; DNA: TGTGCCAGCCGAAGGACAGGGAATTACGAGCAGTACTTC
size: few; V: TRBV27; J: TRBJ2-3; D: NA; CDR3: CATKLISTDTQYF; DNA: TGTGCCACCAAGCTGATAAGCACAGATACGCAGTATTTT
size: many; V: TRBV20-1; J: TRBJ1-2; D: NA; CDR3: CSAKDLINRLRQGYTF; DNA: TGCAGTGCTAAGGACCTTATTAACAGGCTCCGGCAGGGCTACACCTTC
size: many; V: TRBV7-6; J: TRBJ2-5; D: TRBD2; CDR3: CASSLVLAGGPETQYF; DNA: TGTGCCAGCAGCTTAGTTCTAGCGGGAGGGCCAGAGACCCAGTACTTC
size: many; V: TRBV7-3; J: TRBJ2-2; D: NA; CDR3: CASSPRPGGGELFF; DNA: TGTGCCAGCAGCCCAAGACCTGGCGGCGGGGAGCTGTTTTTT
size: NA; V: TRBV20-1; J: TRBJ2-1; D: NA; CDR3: CSTRIGAEEQFF; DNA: TGCAGTACACGGATAGGGGCCGAGGAGCAGTTCTTC
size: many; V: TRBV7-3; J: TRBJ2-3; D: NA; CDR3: CASSLVGGADTQYF; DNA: TGTGCCAGCAGCTTAGTGGGGGGAGCAGATACGCAGTATTTT
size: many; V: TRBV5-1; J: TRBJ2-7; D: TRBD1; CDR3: CASSLGQGVDEQYF; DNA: TGCGCCAGCAGCTTGGGACAGGGGGTAGACGAGCAGTACTTC
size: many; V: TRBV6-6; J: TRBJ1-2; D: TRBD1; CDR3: CASIPGDRAQNYGYTF; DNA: TGTGCCAGCATCCCTGGAGACAGGGCACAAAACTATGGCTACACCTTC
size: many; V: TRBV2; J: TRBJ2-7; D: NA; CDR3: CASRLTQGSSYEQYF; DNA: TGTGCCAGCAGACTGACCCAGGGGTCCTCCTACGAGCAGTACTTC
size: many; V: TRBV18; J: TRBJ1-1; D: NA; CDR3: CASPAPSKKAFF; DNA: TGTGCCAGCCCAGCCCCGTCCAAAAAAGCTTTCTTT
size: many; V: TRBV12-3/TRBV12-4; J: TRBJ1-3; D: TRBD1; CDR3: CASSDRGARNTIYF; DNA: TGTGCCAGCAGTGACAGGGGCGCACGAAACACCATATATTTT
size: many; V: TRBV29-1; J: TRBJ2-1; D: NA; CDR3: CSVAPPSSYNEQFF; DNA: TGCAGCGTCGCGCCCCCGAGCTCCTACAATGAGCAGTTCTTC
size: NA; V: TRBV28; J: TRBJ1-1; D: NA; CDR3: CASSFRRVGTEAFF; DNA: TGTGCCAGCAGTTTCCGTCGAGTAGGCACTGAAGCTTTCTTT
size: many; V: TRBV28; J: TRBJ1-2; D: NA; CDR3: CASSTQTVRHLNYGYTF; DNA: TGTGCCAGCAGTACCCAGACCGTCCGACACCTCAACTATGGCTACACCTTC
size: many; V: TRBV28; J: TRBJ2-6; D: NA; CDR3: CASNSRLGPNGANVLTF; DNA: TGTGCCAGCAACAGTAGATTGGGGCCAAATGGGGCCAACGTCCTGACTTTC
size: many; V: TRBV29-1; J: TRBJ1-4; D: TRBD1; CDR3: CSAEGQGRDEKLFF; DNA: TGCAGCGCCGAAGGACAGGGGAGGGATGAAAAACTGTTTTTT
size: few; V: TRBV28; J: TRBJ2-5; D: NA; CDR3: CASSFPTGGETQYF; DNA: TGTGCCAGCAGTTTCCCGACAGGCGGGGAGACCCAGTACTTC
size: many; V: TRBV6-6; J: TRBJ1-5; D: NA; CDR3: CAPAWLESQPQHF; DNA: TGTGCCCCAGCATGGTTGGAGTCCCAGCCCCAGCATTTT
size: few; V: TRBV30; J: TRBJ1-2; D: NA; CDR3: CAWSLGASYGYTF; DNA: TGTGCCTGGAGTTTGGGGGCCAGCTATGGCTACACCTTC
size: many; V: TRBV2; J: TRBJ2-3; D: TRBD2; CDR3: CASTRAGAGDTQYF; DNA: TGTGCCAGCACCCGAGCGGGGGCGGGGGATACGCAGTATTTT
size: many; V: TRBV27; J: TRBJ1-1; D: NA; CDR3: CASSLKGITEAFF; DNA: TGTGCCAGCAGTTTGAAAGGGATCACTGAAGCTTTCTTT
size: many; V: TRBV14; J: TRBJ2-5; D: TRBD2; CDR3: CASSQGGLAGAETQYF; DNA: TGTGCCAGCAGCCAAGGGGGACTAGCGGGAGCAGAGACCCAGTACTTC
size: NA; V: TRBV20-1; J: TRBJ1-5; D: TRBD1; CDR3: CSARGAGQALMPQHF; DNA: TGCAGTGCTAGGGGAGCGGGACAGGCCTTGATGCCCCAGCATTTT
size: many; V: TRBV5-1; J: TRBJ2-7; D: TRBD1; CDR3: CASSHDRASVGEQYF; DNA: TGCGCCAGCAGCCACGACAGGGCTTCCGTGGGCGAGCAGTACTTC
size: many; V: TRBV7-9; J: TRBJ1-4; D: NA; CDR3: CASSTRTAGNEKLFF; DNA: TGTGCCAGCAGCACCCGGACAGCTGGTAATGAAAAACTGTTTTTT
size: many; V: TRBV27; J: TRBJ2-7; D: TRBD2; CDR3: CASSLSGTSGSYEQYF; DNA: TGTGCCAGCAGTTTATCAGGGACTAGCGGGAGCTACGAGCAGTACTTC
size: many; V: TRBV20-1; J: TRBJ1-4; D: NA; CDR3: CSARVPGIEKLFF; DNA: TGCAGTGCTAGAGTTCCAGGGATTGAAAAACTGTTTTTT